The clone carrying this T cell receptor beta chain occurred a few times. This specimen comes from a study of T cell clones after liver transplantation. About the study: As an antigen-independent comparator, third-party-reactive TCRbeta sequences came from pre-transplant mixed lymphocyte reactions. Timepoints were pre-transplant, pre-withdrawal, and after withdrawal was completed or failed.

The protocol was immunoSEQ multiplex PCR, while the TCRdb copy is restricted to in-frame clones and leaves out a portion. The table records 55,000 to 75,000 clones, less than 85% of them present only once. Deletions cut 4 bases from V and 6 bases from J, with 10 bases between. Germline-derived CDR1 and CDR2 are SGHNT and YYREEE (reference sequence). This CDR3 has 13 residues. The rearrangement links TRBV5-4 to TRBJ1-4; no firm D call. The clonotype originates from a human patient who received a liver transplant. These T cells may partly come from the graft donor. Specimen: CD4+ T cells from blood, collected at the 15-month timepoint. CDR3 sequence: CASSTGRDEKLFF. As DNA, the CDR3 is TGTGCCAGCAGCACGGGCCGAGATGAAAAACTGTTTTTT.